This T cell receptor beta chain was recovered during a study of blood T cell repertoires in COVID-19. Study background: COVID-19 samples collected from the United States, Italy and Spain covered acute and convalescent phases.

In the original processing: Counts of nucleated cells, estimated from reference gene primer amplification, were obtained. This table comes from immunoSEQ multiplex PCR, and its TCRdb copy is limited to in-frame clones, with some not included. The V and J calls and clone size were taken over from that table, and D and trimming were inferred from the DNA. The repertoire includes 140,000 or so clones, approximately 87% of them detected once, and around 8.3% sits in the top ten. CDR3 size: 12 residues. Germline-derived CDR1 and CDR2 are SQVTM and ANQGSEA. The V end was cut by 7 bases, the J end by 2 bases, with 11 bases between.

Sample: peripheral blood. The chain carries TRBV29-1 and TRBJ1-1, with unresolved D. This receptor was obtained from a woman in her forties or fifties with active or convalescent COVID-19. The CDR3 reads CSGLSVNTEAFF. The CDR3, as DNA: TGCAGCGGCTTGTCAGTAAACACTGAAGCTTTCTTT.